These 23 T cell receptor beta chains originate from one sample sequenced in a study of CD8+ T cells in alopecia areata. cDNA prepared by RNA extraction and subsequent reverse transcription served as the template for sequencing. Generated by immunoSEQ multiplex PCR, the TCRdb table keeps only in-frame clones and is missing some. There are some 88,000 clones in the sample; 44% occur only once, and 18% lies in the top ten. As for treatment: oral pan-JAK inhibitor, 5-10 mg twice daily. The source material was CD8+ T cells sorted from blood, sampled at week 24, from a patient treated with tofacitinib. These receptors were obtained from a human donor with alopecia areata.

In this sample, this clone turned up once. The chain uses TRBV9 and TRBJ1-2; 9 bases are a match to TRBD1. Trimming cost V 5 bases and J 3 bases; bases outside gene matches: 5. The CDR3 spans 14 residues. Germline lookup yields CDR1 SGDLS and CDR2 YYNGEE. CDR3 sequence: CASSSDRGHYGYTF. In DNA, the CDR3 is TGTGCCAGCAGTTCGGACAGGGGCCACTATGGCTACACCTTC.

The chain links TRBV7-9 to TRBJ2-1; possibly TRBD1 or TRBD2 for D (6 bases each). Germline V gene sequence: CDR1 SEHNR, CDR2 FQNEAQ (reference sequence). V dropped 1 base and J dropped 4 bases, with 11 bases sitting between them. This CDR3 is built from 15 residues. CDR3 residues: CASSLEGGSYNEQFF. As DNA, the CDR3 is TGTGCCAGCAGCTTAGAGGGGGGATCGTACAATGAGCAGTTCTTC.

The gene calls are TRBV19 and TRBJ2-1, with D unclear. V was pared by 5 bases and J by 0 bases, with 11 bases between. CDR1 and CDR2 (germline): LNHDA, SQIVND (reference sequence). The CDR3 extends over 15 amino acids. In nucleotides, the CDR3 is TGTGCCAGTAGTCGAAGGCCGAGCTCCTACAATGAGCAGTTCTTC. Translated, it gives CASSRRPSSYNEQFF. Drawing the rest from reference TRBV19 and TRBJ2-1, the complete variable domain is DGGITQSPKYLFRKEGQNVTLSCEQNLNHDAMYWYRQDPGQGLRLIYYSQIVNDFQKGDIAEGYSVSREKKESFPLTVTSAQKNPTAFYLCASSRRPSSYNEQFFGPGTRLTVL.

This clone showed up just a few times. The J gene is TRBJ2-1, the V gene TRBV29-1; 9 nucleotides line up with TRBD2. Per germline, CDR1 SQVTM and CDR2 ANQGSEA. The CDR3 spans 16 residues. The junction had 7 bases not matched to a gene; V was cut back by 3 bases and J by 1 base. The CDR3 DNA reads TGCAGCGTTGAGTTCGGGCGGGAGGGGTCCTACAATGAGCAGTTCTTC. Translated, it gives CSVEFGREGSYNEQFF.

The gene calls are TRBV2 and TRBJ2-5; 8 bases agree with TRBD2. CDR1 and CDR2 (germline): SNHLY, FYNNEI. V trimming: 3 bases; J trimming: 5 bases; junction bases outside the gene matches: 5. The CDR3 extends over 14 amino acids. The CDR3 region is CASSEREVSETQYF. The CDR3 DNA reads TGTGCCAGCAGTGAGCGGGAGGTATCGGAGACCCAGTACTTC.

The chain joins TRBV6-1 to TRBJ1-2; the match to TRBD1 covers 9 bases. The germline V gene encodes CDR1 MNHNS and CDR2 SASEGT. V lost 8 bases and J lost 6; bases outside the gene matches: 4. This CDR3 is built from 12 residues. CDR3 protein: CASQDRGDGYTF. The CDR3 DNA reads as TGTGCCAGCCAAGACAGGGGGGATGGCTACACCTTC.

CDR3 DNA: TGTGCCAGCACCTCATCGAGGAGCTATGGCTACACCTTC. Residues: CASTSSRSYGYTF. This chain joins TRBV27 and TRBJ1-2; D call uncertain. Trimming left V 7 bases short and J 4 bases short, with 13 bases between. Germline CDR1 reads MNHEY; CDR2 reads SMNVEV (reference sequence). The CDR3 sequence is 13 residues long.

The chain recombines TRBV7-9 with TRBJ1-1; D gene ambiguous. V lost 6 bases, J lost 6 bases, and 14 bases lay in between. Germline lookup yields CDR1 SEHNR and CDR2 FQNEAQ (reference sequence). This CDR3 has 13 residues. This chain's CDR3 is CASSPGRLSEAFF. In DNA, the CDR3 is TGTGCCAGCAGTCCGGGCAGACTATCTGAAGCTTTCTTT. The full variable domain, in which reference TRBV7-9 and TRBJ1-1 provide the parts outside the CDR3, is DTGVSQNPRHKITKRGQNVTFRCDPISEHNRLYWYRQTLGQGPEFLTYFQNEAQLEKSRLLSDRFSAERPKGSFSTLEIQRTEQGDSAMYLCASSPGRLSEAFFGQGTRLTVV.

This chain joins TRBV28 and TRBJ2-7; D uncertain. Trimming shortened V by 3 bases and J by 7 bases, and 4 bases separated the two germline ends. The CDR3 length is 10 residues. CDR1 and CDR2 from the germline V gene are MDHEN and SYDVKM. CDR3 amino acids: CASSFREQYF. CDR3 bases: TGTGCCAGCAGTTTCAGGGAGCAGTACTTC. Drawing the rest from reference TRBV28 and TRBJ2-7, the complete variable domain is DVKVTQSSRYLVKRTGEKVFLECVQDMDHENMFWYRQDPGLGLRLIYFSYDVKMKEKGDIPEGYSVSREKKERFSLILESASTNQTSMYLCASSFREQYFGPGTRLTVT.

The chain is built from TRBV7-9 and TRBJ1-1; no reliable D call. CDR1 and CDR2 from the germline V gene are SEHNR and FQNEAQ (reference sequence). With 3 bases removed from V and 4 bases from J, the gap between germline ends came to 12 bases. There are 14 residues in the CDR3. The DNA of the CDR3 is TGTGCCAGCAGCTTGTCTACCTGGGGCACTGAAGCTTTCTTT. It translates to CASSLSTWGTEAFF.

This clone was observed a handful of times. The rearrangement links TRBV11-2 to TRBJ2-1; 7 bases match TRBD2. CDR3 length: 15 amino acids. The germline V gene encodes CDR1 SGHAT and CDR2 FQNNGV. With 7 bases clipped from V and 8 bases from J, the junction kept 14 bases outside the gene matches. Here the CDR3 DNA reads TGTGCCAGCACTCGTGGCCGGGGAGGGGCTCATGAGCAGTTCTTC. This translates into CASTRGRGGAHEQFF.

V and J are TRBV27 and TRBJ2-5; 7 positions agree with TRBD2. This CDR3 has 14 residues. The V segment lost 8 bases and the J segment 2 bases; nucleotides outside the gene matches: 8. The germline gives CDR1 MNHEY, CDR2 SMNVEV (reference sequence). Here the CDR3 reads CASSVAGVQETQYF. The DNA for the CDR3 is TGTGCCAGCTCGGTGGCGGGGGTACAAGAGACCCAGTACTTC.

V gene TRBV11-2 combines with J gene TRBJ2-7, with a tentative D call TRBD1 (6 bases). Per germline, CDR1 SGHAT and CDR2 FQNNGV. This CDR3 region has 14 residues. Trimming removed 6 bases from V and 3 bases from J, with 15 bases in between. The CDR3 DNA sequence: TGTGCCAGCAGACTCCGGGACACCTACTACGAGCAGTACTTC. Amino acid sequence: CASRLRDTYYEQYF.

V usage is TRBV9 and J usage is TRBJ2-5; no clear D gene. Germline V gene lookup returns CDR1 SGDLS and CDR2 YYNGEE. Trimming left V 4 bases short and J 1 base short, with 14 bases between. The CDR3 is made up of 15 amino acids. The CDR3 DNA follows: TGTGCCAGCAGCCTCAAGACGGGCATCCAAGAGACCCAGTACTTC. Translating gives CASSLKTGIQETQYF.

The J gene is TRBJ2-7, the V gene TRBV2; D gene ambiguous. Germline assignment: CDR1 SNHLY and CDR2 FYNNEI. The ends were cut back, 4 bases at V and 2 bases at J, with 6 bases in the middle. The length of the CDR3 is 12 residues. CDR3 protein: CASSVLAYEQYF. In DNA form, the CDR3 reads TGTGCCAGCAGTGTGTTGGCCTACGAGCAGTACTTC.

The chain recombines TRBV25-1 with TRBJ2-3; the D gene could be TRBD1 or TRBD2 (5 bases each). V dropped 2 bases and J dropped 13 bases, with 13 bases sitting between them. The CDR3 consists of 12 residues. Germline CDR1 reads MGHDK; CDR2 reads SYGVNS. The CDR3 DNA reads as TGTGCCAGCAGTGAAGGGACGGGATTAGAGTATTTT. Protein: CASSEGTGLEYF.

This CDR3 reads CSVERAPNEQFF. CDR3 nucleotide sequence: TGCAGCGTTGAGAGGGCCCCCAATGAGCAGTTCTTC. This sequence joins TRBV29-1 and TRBJ2-1; TRBD2 is a possible D gene (5 bases). This CDR3 spans 12 amino acids. CDR1 and CDR2 (germline): SQVTM, ANQGSEA. Trimming removed 3 bases from V and 6 bases from J, with 9 bases in between.

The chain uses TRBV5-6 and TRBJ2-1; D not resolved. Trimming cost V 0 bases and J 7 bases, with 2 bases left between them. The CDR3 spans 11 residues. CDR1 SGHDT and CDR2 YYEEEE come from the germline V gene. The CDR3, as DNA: TGTGCCAGCAGCTTGGGTAATGAGCAGTTCTTC. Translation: CASSLGNEQFF.

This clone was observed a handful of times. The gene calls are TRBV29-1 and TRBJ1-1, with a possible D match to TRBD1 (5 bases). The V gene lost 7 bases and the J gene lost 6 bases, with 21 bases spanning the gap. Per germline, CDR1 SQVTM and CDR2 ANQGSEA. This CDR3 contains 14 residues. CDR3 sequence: CSAYPGAGFPEAFF. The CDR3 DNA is TGCAGCGCCTACCCTGGGGCAGGGTTCCCTGAAGCTTTCTTT.

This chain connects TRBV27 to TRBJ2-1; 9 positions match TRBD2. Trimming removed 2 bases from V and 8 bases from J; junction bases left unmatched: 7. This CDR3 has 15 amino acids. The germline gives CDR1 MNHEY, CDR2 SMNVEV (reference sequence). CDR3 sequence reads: CASSLIAGVGDEQFF. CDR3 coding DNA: TGTGCCAGCAGTTTAATAGCGGGAGTTGGGGATGAGCAGTTCTTC.

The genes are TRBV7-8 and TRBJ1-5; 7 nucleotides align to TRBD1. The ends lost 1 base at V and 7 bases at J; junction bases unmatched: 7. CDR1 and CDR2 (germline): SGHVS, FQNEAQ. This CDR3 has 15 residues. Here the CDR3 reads CASSLGQGLGQPQHF. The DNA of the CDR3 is TGTGCCAGCAGCTTAGGACAGGGCCTGGGACAGCCCCAGCATTTT.

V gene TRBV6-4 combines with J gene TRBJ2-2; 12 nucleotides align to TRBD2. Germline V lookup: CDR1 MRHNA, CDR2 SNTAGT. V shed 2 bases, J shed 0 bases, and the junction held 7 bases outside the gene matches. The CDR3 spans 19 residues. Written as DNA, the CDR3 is TGTGCCAGCAGTGACCCTCCGGGACTAGCGGGCACGAACACCGGGGAGCTGTTTTTT. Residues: CASSDPPGLAGTNTGELFF.

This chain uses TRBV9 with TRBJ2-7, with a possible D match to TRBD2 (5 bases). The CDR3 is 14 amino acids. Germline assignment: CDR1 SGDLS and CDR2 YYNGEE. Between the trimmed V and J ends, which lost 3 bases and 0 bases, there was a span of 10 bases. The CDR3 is CASSGTGSSYEQYF. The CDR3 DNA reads TGTGCCAGCAGCGGTACGGGGTCCTCCTACGAGCAGTACTTC.